The rows below give T cell receptor beta chains drawn from one sample of a study of blood T cell repertoires in COVID-19. Profiled with immunoSEQ multiplex PCR; TCRdb holds only in-frame clones, not every one. The sample contains some 260,000 clones, 88% of which appear only once. Sequencing input: peripheral blood. The origin of the receptors is a human donor in a cohort sampled during active COVID-19. Both conserved end residues are part of each CDR3. A D gene is named only where the DNA matches it firmly. Some rows mark clone size as missing; the rest say once, few, many or name a class of expanded clone.

V,size,J,D,CDR3,DNA
TRBV7-8,-,TRBJ2-5,-,CASSLRGQETQYF,TGTGCCAGCAGCTTAAGGGGCCAAGAGACCCAGTACTTC
TRBV5-1,-,TRBJ2-7,TRBD1,CASSLTGSGYEQYF,TGCGCCAGCAGCCTGACAGGGTCCGGTTATGAGCAGTACTTC
TRBV6-1,-,TRBJ1-1,-,CASIEWADTEAFF,TGTGCCAGCATTGAATGGGCAGACACTGAAGCTTTCTTT
TRBV7-2,-,TRBJ2-5,-,CASSSQLVGETQYF,TGTGCCAGCAGCTCACAACTAGTCGGCGAGACCCAGTACTTC
TRBV7-3,few,TRBJ1-1,-,CASSLLMNTEAFF,TGTGCCAGCAGCTTATTAATGAACACTGAAGCTTTCTTT
TRBV11-2,once,TRBJ2-7,-,CASREFGGTYEQYF,TGTGCCAGCAGGGAGTTTGGGGGCACGTACGAGCAGTACTTC
TRBV5-1,-,TRBJ2-5,-,CASSLVGGAETQYF,TGCGCCAGCAGCTTGGTGGGGGGAGCCGAGACCCAGTACTTC
TRBV14,-,TRBJ2-1,-,CASSQQVAVVEQFF,TGTGCCAGCAGCCAACAGGTAGCGGTGGTTGAGCAGTTCTTC
TRBV2,-,TRBJ1-4,-,CASSDRASTNEKLFF,TGTGCCAGCAGTGACAGGGCCTCAACTAATGAAAAACTGTTTTTT
TRBV5-1,-,TRBJ1-2,TRBD1,CASSAAGTAFNYGYTF,TGCGCCAGCAGCGCGGCCGGGACAGCTTTTAACTATGGCTACACCTTC
TRBV3-1/TRBV3-2,once,TRBJ2-3,-,CASSQTGNSTDTQYF,TGTGCCAGCAGCCAAACAGGTAACAGCACAGATACGCAGTATTTT
TRBV14,-,TRBJ1-1,TRBD1,CASSRTGTGMNTEAFF,TGTGCCAGCAGCCGTACCGGGACAGGCATGAACACTGAAGCTTTCTTT
TRBV19,-,TRBJ2-7,TRBD1,CASTRAPGQQIYEQYF,TGTGCCAGTACTCGGGCCCCGGGACAGCAGATATACGAGCAGTACTTC
TRBV19,-,TRBJ1-3,-,CASSIGGRDTIYF,TGTGCCAGTAGTATTGGGGGCCGGGACACCATATATTTT
TRBV28,-,TRBJ2-1,TRBD2,CASKASGYNEQFF,TGTGCCAGCAAGGCTAGCGGATACAATGAGCAGTTCTTC
TRBV9,-,TRBJ1-4,-,CASSVGELTNEKLFF,TGTGCCAGCAGCGTAGGGGAGTTAACTAATGAAAAACTGTTTTTT
TRBV4-3,-,TRBJ2-7,TRBD2,CASSQGLAGVTYEQYF,TGCGCCAGCAGCCAGGGACTAGCGGGGGTCACCTACGAGCAGTACTTC
TRBV28,-,TRBJ1-1,-,CASSTWSQGGRTEAFF,TGTGCCAGCAGCACCTGGTCTCAAGGAGGGCGCACTGAAGCTTTCTTT
TRBV6-2/TRBV6-3,-,TRBJ1-5,-,CASSARQSSYSNQPQHF,TGTGCCAGCAGTGCCAGACAGTCGTCCTATAGCAATCAGCCCCAGCATTTT
TRBV4-3,once,TRBJ2-7,TRBD2,CASSQVGLGGSSYEQYF,TGCGCCAGCAGCCAAGTAGGGTTAGGCGGGAGTAGTTACGAGCAGTACTTC
TRBV21-1,-,TRBJ2-7,-,CASRQGVGTLREQYF,TGTGCCAGCAGACAGGGTGTGGGGACATTACGGGAGCAGTACTTC
TRBV7-2,-,TRBJ2-3,TRBD2,CASGRLAGHTDTQYF,TGTGCCAGCGGGCGACTAGCGGGGCACACAGATACGCAGTATTTT